The 9 T cell receptor beta chains given below trace back to one sample, sequenced in a study of T cells in Graves' hyperthyroidism and ophthalmopathy. The investigators amplified TCR beta CDR3 regions from RNA transcripts. The primer set for the first-round RT-PCR of the TCR CDR3 was HTBI. TCRdb fed the multiplex PCR reads into MiXCR, producing one record per CDR3 protein. The profile covers 550,000 to 800,000 distinct CDR3 sequences, with approximately 15% appearing a single time and roughly a sixth taken by the ten largest. Sequencing was carried out using blood. Receptors were obtained from a man in his forties or fifties with Graves' hyperthyroidism.

V usage is TRBV27 and J usage is TRBJ2-1, with 7 bases fitting TRBD2. This CDR3 is built from 16 residues. The germline CDR1 and CDR2 sequences are MNHEY and SMNVEV (reference sequence). After removal of 3 bases from V and 11 bases from J, the junction contained 16 bases not matched to a gene. CDR3 sequence (DNA): TGTGCCAGCAGTTTTGGCCTACTAGCGACACCAATTAAGCAGTTCTTC. Translation gives CASSFGLLATPIKQFF.

The J gene is TRBJ2-5, the V gene TRBV12-3 or TRBV12-4; TRBD2 matches 11 bases. The CDR3 has 14 amino acids. J lost 5 bases, V lost 7 bases, and 6 bases had no gene match. The CDR3 DNA reads TGTGCCAGCAATAGCGGGAGGGCCGGTGAGACCCAGTACTTC. Its translation: CASNSGRAGETQYF.

This clonotype was counted once. Because the CDR3 is missing its conserved closing phenylalanine or tryptophan, this is likely a read error. The DNA for the CDR3 is TGTGCCAGCAGTTTATTAGGCAATGAGCAGTTCATC. It is translated as CASSLLGNEQFI. This sequence joins TRBV28 and TRBJ2-1; no definite D call. Germline values: CDR1 MDHEN, CDR2 SYDVKM. V was cut by 1 base and J by 6 bases, with 4 bases left in between. This CDR3 contains 12 residues.

This sequence joins TRBV11-2 and TRBJ2-7, with unresolved D. This CDR3 has 12 amino acids. The V and J ends lost 4 bases and 6 bases respectively, with 10 bases between them. CDR1 and CDR2 (germline): SGHAT, FQNNGV. The chain's CDR3 is CASSSGLTEQYF. The CDR3 DNA follows: TGTGCCAGCAGCTCCGGGTTGACCGAGCAGTACTTC. The entire variable domain, with the rest obtained from reference TRBV11-2 and TRBJ2-7, is as follows: EAGVAQSPRYKIIEKRQSVAFWCNPISGHATLYWYQQILGQGPKLLIQFQNNGVVDDSQLPKDRFSAERLKGVDSTLKIQPAKLEDSAVYLCASSSGLTEQYFGPGTRLTVT.

The V call is TRBV30, the J call TRBJ1-5; 7 positions agree with TRBD1. This CDR3 comprises 15 residues. Trimming removed 2 bases from V and 1 base from J; junction bases left unmatched: 5. In germline, CDR1 is GTSNPN, CDR2 SVGIG (reference sequence). The CDR3 loop is CAWSTGASSNQPQHF. The CDR3 region has the DNA TGTGCCTGGAGTACAGGGGCCTCGAGCAATCAGCCCCAGCATTTT.

This clonotype appeared many times. This chain links TRBV20-1 with TRBJ1-2; D is possibly TRBD1 (6 bases). Trimming removed 6 bases from V and 2 bases from J, with 16 bases in between. Germline V CDR1 and CDR2: DFQATT, SNEGSKA (reference sequence). The CDR3 length is 14 residues. The CDR3 reads CSAPRQDGNYGYTF. DNA of the CDR3: TGCAGTGCACCAAGACAGGACGGAAACTATGGCTACACCTTC.

This clonotype was detected many times. This chain uses TRBV12-3 or TRBV12-4 with TRBJ2-5; 9 bases fit TRBD1. This CDR3 comprises 15 residues. With 4 bases clipped from V and 2 bases from J, the junction kept 5 bases outside the gene matches. The CDR3 nucleotides are TGTGCCAGCAGTTCTCACAGGGGGCGTCAAGAGACCCAGTACTTC. It is translated as CASSSHRGRQETQYF.

V is TRBV28 and J is TRBJ2-7; 16 nucleotides match TRBD2. Unmatched junction bases numbered 9, after V lost 6 bases and J lost 4 bases. From germline, CDR1 is MDHEN and CDR2 SYDVKM. This CDR3 is built from 17 residues. The CDR3 nucleotides read TGTGCCAGCAGGCCGGGACTAGCGGGAGGGCCCGCATACGAGCAGTACTTC. It is translated as CASRPGLAGGPAYEQYF. Supplemented by reference TRBV28 and TRBJ2-7, the full variable domain reads DVKVTQSSRYLVKRTGEKVFLECVQDMDHENMFWYRQDPGLGLRLIYFSYDVKMKEKGDIPEGYSVSREKKERFSLILESASTNQTSMYLCASRPGLAGGPAYEQYFGPGTRLTVT.

This clonotype appeared once. V is TRBV9 and J is TRBJ1-1, with a tentative D call TRBD1 (6 bases). The CDR3 covers 18 residues. Germline V gives CDR1 SGDLS, CDR2 YYNGEE. Deletions cut 0 bases from V and 3 bases from J, with 21 bases between. The DNA for the CDR3 is TGTGCCAGCAGCGTAGCTACAGGGCACAGGGAGGGAGACACTGAAGCTTTCTTT. This translates into CASSVATGHREGDTEAFF. The complete variable domain, with remaining parts taken from reference TRBV9 and TRBJ1-1, reads DSGVTQTPKHLITATGQRVTLRCSPRSGDLSVYWYQQSLDQGLQFLIQYYNGEERAKGNILERFSAQQFPDLHSELNLSSLELGDSALYFCASSVATGHREGDTEAFFGQGTRLTVV.